This TCR beta chain originates from a study of blood T cell repertoires in COVID-19. Study information: Acute and convalescent COVID-19 specimens originated in the United States, Italy and Spain. T cells, B-cell-depleted T cells, or PBMCs provided the cDNA or gDNA that served as material.

As originally analysed: Estimates of nucleated cell counts were drawn from the amplification of reference gene primers. TCRdb keeps only in-frame clones here, not all; method: immunoSEQ multiplex PCR. From that table come the V and J calls and clone size; the DNA was used to work out D and trimming. The data show just over 200,000 clones, about nine tenths seen once. Germline V lookup: CDR1 SGHTA, CDR2 FQGTGA. This CDR3 spans 16 amino acids. V was clipped by 3 bases and J by 8 bases; unmatched bases: 10. Material: peripheral blood. This receptor was taken from a man aged 80 or over with acute or convalescent COVID-19. V is TRBV7-3 and J is TRBJ2-1, with 10 bases lining up with TRBD2. The chain's CDR3 is CASSFVAGGEGYEQFF. The DNA of the CDR3 is TGTGCCAGCAGCTTTGTAGCGGGAGGCGAAGGCTATGAGCAGTTCTTC.